This T cell receptor (beta chain) emerged from a study of blood T cells in healthy people across ages. On the study more broadly: Per two T cells, template switching captured roughly one barcoded beta molecule.

It was with a sample-barcoded 5' primer and a J-beta primer mix that a second PCR of about 7 to 12 cycles was run. TCRdb called the 5' RACE reads again in MiXCR, with one record for every CDR3 protein. Found here are about 670,000 distinct CDR3 sequences, around 50% of them singletons; the top ten hold 13%. Researchers isolated at least 7 million PBMCs per sample. Concerning this clonotype itself: Its specificity is not known. One end of the junction varies from germline; a read error may be responsible.

CDR1 MNHEY and CDR2 SVGAGI come from the germline V gene. The CDR3 spans 13 residues. Study observations and caveats: Naive T cell percentage and TCR beta diversity correlated strongly. Naive CD4+ cells and diversity were both higher in long-lived donors than in aged donors.

The chain employs TRBV6-5 and TRBJ1-2; D not resolved. Sequenced material: blood. This clonotype was sampled from a woman older than 75 in good health. For the CDR3, the DNA is TGTGCCAGCAGTTACAGACGTAACTATGGCTGCACCTTC. The encoded protein is CASSYRRNYGCTF.